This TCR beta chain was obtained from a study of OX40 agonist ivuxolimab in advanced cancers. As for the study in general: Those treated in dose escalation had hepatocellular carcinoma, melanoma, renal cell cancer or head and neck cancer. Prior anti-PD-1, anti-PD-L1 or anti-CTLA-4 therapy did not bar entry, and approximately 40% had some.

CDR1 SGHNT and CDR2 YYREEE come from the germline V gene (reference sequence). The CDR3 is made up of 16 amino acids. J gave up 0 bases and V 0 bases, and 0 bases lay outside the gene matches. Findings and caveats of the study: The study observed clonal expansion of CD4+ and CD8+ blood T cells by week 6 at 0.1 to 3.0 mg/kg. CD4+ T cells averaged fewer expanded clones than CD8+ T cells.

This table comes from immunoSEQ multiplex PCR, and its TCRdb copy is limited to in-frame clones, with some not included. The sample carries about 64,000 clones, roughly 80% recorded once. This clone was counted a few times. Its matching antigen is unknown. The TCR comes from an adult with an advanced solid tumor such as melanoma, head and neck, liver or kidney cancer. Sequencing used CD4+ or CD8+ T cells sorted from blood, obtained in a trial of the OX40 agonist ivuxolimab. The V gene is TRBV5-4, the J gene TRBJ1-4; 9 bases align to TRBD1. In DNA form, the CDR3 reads TGTGCCAGCAGCTTGGGGACAGGGGCAACTAATGAAAAACTGTTTTTT. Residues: CASSLGTGATNEKLFF.